This T cell receptor (beta chain) stems from a study of T cell changes during pregnancy in multiple sclerosis. Only in-frame clones appear in the TCRdb table, and some are missing; sequencing was by immunoSEQ multiplex PCR. The repertoire holds approximately 43,000 clones, around 84% seen once, with 0.64% in the top ten. The germline CDR1 and CDR2 sequences are SGHDN and FVKESK. Trimming shortened V by 3 bases and J by 5 bases, and 13 bases separated the two germline ends. The CDR3 has 14 amino acids. The specimen comprised CD4+ T cells from peripheral blood mononuclear cells, sampled before pregnancy. The source of this sequence is a female donor with multiple sclerosis, enrolled in a pregnancy study. This chain connects TRBV14 to TRBJ1-2; D may be TRBD1 (5 bases). CDR3 in amino acids: CASSHKGLGYGYTF. The CDR3 DNA follows: TGTGCCAGCAGCCATAAGGGGCTAGGGTATGGCTACACCTTC. The variable domain in full, completed from reference TRBV14 and TRBJ1-2, reads EAGVTQFPSHSVIEKGQTVTLRCDPISGHDNLYWYRRVMGKEIKFLLHFVKESKQDESGMPNNRFLAERTGGTYSTLKVQPAELEDSGVYFCASSHKGLGYGYTFGSGTRLTVV.